The subject of this entry is one T cell receptor beta chain. The record originates from a study of OX40 agonist ivuxolimab in advanced cancers. Germline CDR1 and CDR2: MGHRA and YSYEKL. The junction had 12 bases not matched to a gene; V was cut back by 0 bases and J by 4 bases. This CDR3 region has 17 residues. Profiled with immunoSEQ multiplex PCR; TCRdb holds only in-frame clones, not every one. The sample shows roughly 88,000 clones, roughly 86% of them seen only once. The V call is TRBV4-1, the J call TRBJ2-7, with 7 bases that match TRBD1. Sequenced material: CD4+ or CD8+ T cells sorted from blood, taken in a trial of the OX40 agonist ivuxolimab. This receptor was obtained from an adult with an advanced solid tumor such as melanoma, head and neck, liver or kidney cancer. The CDR3 region is CASSQEINRGQRYEQYV. In DNA form, the CDR3 reads TGCGCCAGCAGCCAAGAAATCAACAGGGGCCAACGATACGAGCAGTACGTC.